This section outlines one TCR beta chain sequence together with its context. This clonotype has only a few counts. Its antigen is currently not known. Qualities for individual bases were not recorded, and no much larger clone is one base off. Library prep was done by 5' RACE. Sequencing used an Illumina HiSeq 2500. A second PCR of 7 to 11 cycles was run with a J-beta primer mix and a sample-barcoded 5' primer. A template-switch 5' adaptor carrying 12 random nucleotides introduced a unique molecular identifier onto each TCR beta cDNA molecule. Each sample yielded at least 3 million CDR3-containing paired-end reads. First-strand cDNA was synthesized from all RNA with the Mint cDNA synthesis kit, primed by a TRBC-specific oligonucleotide. Following uracil-DNA glycosylase treatment, a first 18-cycle PCR with universal primers M1SS and BC2_uni_R was performed on all cDNA. Regarding the original processing steps: For normalization, 1 million high-quality reads, each with a distinct molecular identifier, were randomly selected from each sample. Reads with shared molecular identifiers were discarded instead of being binned into consensus sequences. MiTCR, run with a Q25 quality threshold and the strictest error-elimination algorithm, handled CDR3 identification, clonotype clustering and error correction. Lower-bound total TCR beta diversity was estimated with a nonparametric unseen species model using Euler transformation. The raw public reads went through TCRdb reprocessing: fastp at Q25, MiXCR clone calling, in-frame beta chains kept. When rows share a CDR3 protein, they turn into one entry using the most common DNA and genes. The V and J calls were not made by the authors but by TCRdb's processing. The sample yields 1 million or so distinct CDR3 sequences; 35% to 50% were counted once. 15% to 20% of the sample comes from the top ten.

The approximately 41 donors, aged roughly 6 to 95 years, were systemically healthy Caucasian individuals from Russia. Around 10 milliliters of peripheral blood were collected from each donor into EDTA-treated Vacutainer tubes. PBMCs were isolated by Ficoll-Paque density-gradient centrifugation, with at least 7 million obtained per sample. Total RNA, at least 5 micrograms per sample, was extracted from PBMCs with Trizol reagent. For every donor, flow cytometry on a PBMC aliquot measured the percentage of naive CD45RAhigh/CD27high T cells. This entry belongs to a study of blood T cells in healthy people across ages (dated by TCRdb to between 2014 and 2017). Looking at the study overall: In model experiments, roughly one uniquely barcoded TCR beta cDNA molecule per two T cells was captured by template switching. Four age groups were formed from the donors: young (average approximately 17 years), middle-aged (approximately 39), aged (roughly 58) and long-lived (roughly 88). Age-related changes in TCR beta repertoire diversity were measured in the study by deep sequencing normalized with unique cDNA molecular identifiers. The study analyzed two additional independent replicas of 1 million unique cDNA reads from the same blood draw for two donors, one aged 18 to 30 and one aged 80 or older. Donors of different ages were randomly distributed across sequencing lanes to avoid experimental bias.

The germline V end is reduced by 0 bases and the J end by 3 bases; junction bases left unmatched: 7. CDR1 DFQATT and CDR2 SNEGSKA are derived from the germline V gene (reference sequence). Its CDR3 holds 16 amino acids, cysteine through phenylalanine. The retained sequence is limited to the CDR3, 48 bases, with the frame set at the first base. Summary of the overall study and its limitations: There was a strong correlation between observed TCR beta diversity and the percentage of naive T cells measured by flow cytometry. Compared with the aged group, the long-lived group had more naive CD4+ T cells, fewer expanded clones and increased TCR diversity, a pattern suggesting age selection. As age increased, observed TCR beta diversity per million T cells dropped in a roughly linear way, and a significant reduction was already evident by age 40. Estimates of total diversity based on one million sequenced T cells were considered lower bounds and underestimates. Donor CMV infection status was unknown, potentially confounding age-related changes in expanded clonotypes. Because profiling used bulk unsorted PBMCs, naive and antigen-experienced compartments could not be compared conclusively.

The chain was built from TRBV20-1 and TRBJ2-5; 10 junctional bases match TRBD2. The sequencing input was blood. The receptor's source is a woman aged 60-75 years in good health. The DNA sequence is TGCAGTGCTAGAGATCAGAATAGCGGGAGGAAAGAGACCCAGTACTTC. Its protein is CSARDQNSGRKETQYF.